The 21 T cell receptor beta chains below all came from one sample that was sequenced in a study of vaccination effects on CD4 cells after COVID-19. The data were produced by immunoSEQ multiplex PCR, yet TCRdb's version contains in-frame clones alone and is incomplete. Here the sample spans tens of thousands of clones, roughly 73% being singletons. Before any sequencing was done, the ViraFEST assay used viral peptide pools to expand antigen-specific CD4+ T cells. Scientists isolated CD4+ T cells after a roughly 9-day culture period ended. Each participant was administered two doses of either the BNT162b2 or the mRNA-1273 vaccine. No antigen has been assigned to these receptors. The specimen was CD4+ T cells from PBMCs cultured with HCoV-229E spike peptides, collected after COVID-19 vaccination. Receptor source: a human donor who received a COVID-19 vaccine.

Concerning this clone: Sequence at one end of the junction differs from germline and may be a read error. The chain combines TRBV5-1 with TRBJ1-1; D unclear. CDR1 is SGHRS, CDR2 YFSETQ, per germline. The CDR3 is made up of 13 amino acids. The CDR3 spells CASSLVGDTEAFF. DNA of the CDR3: TGCGCCAGCAGCTTGGTGGGCGACACCGAAGCTTTCTTT.

This chain joins TRBV1 and TRBJ1-5. TRBV1 is tagged as a pseudogene. This CDR3 spans 12 amino acids. CDR3 protein: CTMVSAAQPQHF. In DNA form, the CDR3 reads TGCACTATGGTTTCAGCGGCCCAGCCCCAGCATTTT.

V gene TRBV28 combines with J gene TRBJ1-5; D is uncertain. The V gene lost 3 bases and the J gene lost 7 bases, with 10 bases spanning the gap. Germline CDR1 reads MDHEN; CDR2 reads SYDVKM. The CDR3 length is 13 residues. The CDR3 protein is CASSFTEPQPQHF. The CDR3 region has the DNA TGTGCCAGCAGTTTTACAGAGCCCCAGCCCCAGCATTTT.

The V call is TRBV10-3, the J call TRBJ2-3, with TRBD2 matching over 8 bases. CDR3 length equals 14 residues. CDR1 and CDR2 (germline): ENHRY, SYGVKD. J lost 1 base, V lost 5 bases, and 2 bases had no gene match. The CDR3 nucleotides are TGTGCCATCAGTAATAGCGGGGGCACAGATACGCAGTATTTT. Protein product: CAISNSGGTDTQYF.

The chain is built from TRBV2 and TRBJ2-2; D is undetermined. CDR3 size: 14 residues. The germline V gene has CDR1 SNHLY and CDR2 FYNNEI. V lost 6 bases, J lost 4 bases, and 12 bases lay in between. CDR3: CASSQTTTTGELFF. DNA for the CDR3: TGTGCCAGCAGCCAGACAACTACCACCGGGGAGCTGTTTTTT. The variable domain in full, completed from reference TRBV2 and TRBJ2-2, reads EPEVTQTPSHQVTQMGQEVILRCVPISNHLYFYWYRQILGQKVEFLVSFYNNEISEKSEIFDDQFSVERPDGSNFTLKIRSTKLEDSAMYFCASSQTTTTGELFFGEGSRLTVL.

The gene calls are TRBV5-1 and TRBJ1-1; no reliable D call. CDR3 size: 14 residues. V was pared by 0 bases and J by 4 bases, with 10 bases between. The germline CDR1 and CDR2 sequences are SGHRS and YFSETQ. This chain's CDR3 is CASSLVRGTTEAFF. The CDR3 nucleotides read TGCGCCAGCAGCTTGGTGCGGGGAACCACTGAAGCTTTCTTT.

The chain uses TRBV7-3 and TRBJ2-3, with 11 bases fitting TRBD1. The CDR3 is made up of 17 amino acids. Per the germline V gene, CDR1 is SGHTA and CDR2 is FQGTGA. The V gene end was trimmed by 3 bases and the J gene end by 1 base; junction bases not matched to a gene: 6. CDR3 residues: CASSLRTGGFGTDTQYF. As DNA, the CDR3 is TGTGCCAGCAGCTTGCGGACAGGGGGCTTTGGCACAGATACGCAGTATTTT. The full variable domain, completed using reference TRBV7-3 and TRBJ2-3, is GAGVSQTPSNKVTEKGKYVELRCDPISGHTALYWYRQSLGQGPEFLIYFQGTGAADDSGLPNDRFFAVRPEGSVSTLKIQRTERGDSAVYLCASSLRTGGFGTDTQYFGPGTRLTVL.

The chain combines TRBV4-3 with TRBJ2-6; D is unresolved. V lost 4 bases, J lost 1 base, and 8 bases lay in between. The CDR3 length is 15 residues. CDR1 is LGHNA, CDR2 YSLEER, per germline. The CDR3 nucleotides are TGCGCCAGCAGCCCTAGGGAATCTGGGGCCAACGTCCTGACTTTC. This sequence encodes CASSPRESGANVLTF.

The chain couples TRBV2 to TRBJ1-1; D unresolved. Trimming took 6 bases from V and 0 from J, leaving 8 bases between them. CDR1 is SNHLY and CDR2 is FYNNEI in the germline V gene. There are 13 residues in the CDR3. In DNA, the CDR3 is TGTGCCAGCAGAACGGGGTTGAACACTGAAGCTTTCTTT. Amino acids: CASRTGLNTEAFF.

V gene TRBV24-1 combines with J gene TRBJ1-6, with D unclear. Germline V lookup: CDR1 KGHDR, CDR2 SFDVKD. Trimming took 5 bases from V and 10 from J, leaving 14 bases between them. The CDR3 spans 14 residues. Here the CDR3 reads CATSGGEKGSPLHF. CDR3 in DNA: TGTGCCACCAGTGGTGGGGAAAAGGGATCACCCCTCCACTTT.

The chain is built from TRBV9 and TRBJ2-3; 7 bases map to TRBD1. The V gene end was trimmed by 3 bases and the J gene end by 4 bases; junction bases not matched to a gene: 8. This CDR3 is 15 amino acids long. Germline CDR1 is SGDLS and CDR2 is YYNGEE. This CDR3 reads CASSDTGQWPDTQYF. CDR3 DNA sequence: TGTGCCAGCAGCGACACGGGACAGTGGCCAGATACGCAGTATTTT.

J is TRBJ1-2 and V is TRBV18, with D tentatively TRBD1 (5 bases). The CDR3 loop spans 15 amino acids. Trimming cost V 1 base and J 1 base, with 10 bases left between them. Germline assignment: CDR1 KGHSH and CDR2 LQKENI. DNA for the CDR3: TGTGCCAGCTCACCACGGGCAGGGAATAACTATGGCTACACCTTC. Amino acids: CASSPRAGNNYGYTF.

The gene calls are TRBV12-5 and TRBJ1-4, with TRBD1 matching 7 bases. J lost 10 bases, V lost 6 bases, and 2 bases had no gene match. There are 11 residues in the CDR3. Germline loops: CDR1 LGHNT, CDR2 FRNRAP. CDR3 in amino acids: CASGDRLKLFF. The CDR3 DNA is TGTGCTAGTGGGGACAGGTTAAAACTGTTTTTT.

J is TRBJ1-2 and V is TRBV21-1; the table's TRBD1 call for D was not verified on the DNA. TRBV21-1 is flagged as a pseudogene. The CDR3 loop spans 16 amino acids. CDR3 in DNA: TGTGCCAGCAGCAAAGGGGACAGGGGGCGCTTGAATGGCTACACCTTC. Translating gives CASSKGDRGRLNGYTF.

This clone came up a few times. V is TRBV2 and J is TRBJ2-4, with 8 bases that match TRBD1. V shed 7 bases, J shed 6 bases, and the junction held 2 bases outside the gene matches. Per the germline V gene, CDR1 is SNHLY and CDR2 is FYNNEI. CDR3 length: 12 amino acids. The CDR3 DNA sequence: TGTGCCAGCAACGGACAGGGAAACATTCAGTACTTC. Translated, it gives CASNGQGNIQYF.

The rearrangement uses TRBV4-3 and TRBJ2-5; the D is unclear. The germline CDR1 and CDR2 sequences are LGHNA and YSLEER. V gave up 0 bases and J gave up 5 bases, with 7 bases separating them. The CDR3 runs to 13 residues. The CDR3 loop reads CASSQDRWETQYF. CDR3 nucleotides: TGCGCCAGCAGCCAAGATAGGTGGGAGACCCAGTACTTC.

This clone appeared a few times. The gene calls are TRBV18 and TRBJ2-7, with TRBD1 matching over 10 bases. The trim removed 5 bases at V and 6 bases at J, leaving 4 bases unmatched. CDR1 and CDR2 (germline): KGHSH, LQKENI. The CDR3 covers 13 residues. The DNA for the CDR3 is TGTGCCAGCTCATGGGGACAGGGGACCGAGCAGTACGTC. Translated, it gives CASSWGQGTEQYV.

The V call is TRBV12-5, the J call TRBJ2-1, with TRBD1 matching over 7 bases. Trimming at V came to 6 bases and at J to 0 bases, leaving 5 bases not matched to a gene. The CDR3 extends over 15 amino acids. Germline-derived CDR1 and CDR2 are LGHNT and FRNRAP. DNA for the CDR3: TGTGCTAGTGGCCTGGACAGGAGCTCCTACAATGAGCAGTTCTTC. Protein product: CASGLDRSSYNEQFF.

V usage is TRBV5-8 and J usage is TRBJ2-2; 11 bases fit TRBD2. This CDR3 has 16 residues. Germline V gene data show CDR1 as SGHTS and CDR2 as YDEGEE. J gave up 5 bases and V 2 bases, and 5 bases lay outside the gene matches. The CDR3 sequence: CASSFSGGAWTGELFF. CDR3 bases: TGTGCCAGCAGCTTTAGCGGGGGGGCGTGGACCGGGGAGCTGTTTTTT.

The chain has TRBV7-9 and TRBJ1-4, with 8 bases fitting TRBD1. V was clipped by 2 bases and J by 8 bases; unmatched bases: 7. Looked up from germline, CDR1 is SEHNR and CDR2 is FQNEAQ (reference sequence). The CDR3 has 15 residues. The CDR3 nucleotides read TGTGCCAGCAGCTTAATGGCAGGGGGCCAGGAAAAACTGTTTTTT. It specifies CASSLMAGGQEKLFF.

The table lists this clone with a few counts. The chain is built from TRBV14 and TRBJ2-7; 9 bases match TRBD1. CDR3 length equals 12 residues. Germline lookup yields CDR1 SGHDN and CDR2 FVKESK. J was trimmed by 2 bases and V by 9 bases; bases with no gene match: 2. CDR3 sequence (DNA): TGTGCCAGTCGGACAGGGGCCTACGAGCAGTACGTC. Its translation: CASRTGAYEQYV.